This T cell receptor (beta chain) stems from a study of persistence of HIV-infected CD4 T cells. A note on this clone: Its antigen is not known.

The libraries were made with immunoSEQ version 4 in survey mode. Clones were sequenced by immunoSEQ multiplex PCR, and TCRdb holds only the in-frame ones, with some missing. Here the sample spans roughly 16,000 clones, about 65% being singletons. This CDR3 comprises 17 residues. Germline V gene lookup returns CDR1 KGHSH and CDR2 LQKENI. V lost 2 bases to trimming and J lost 5 bases; unmatched junction nucleotides: 6. Findings and limits, study-wide: TCRbeta richness was lower in CMV- and Gag-responding cells than in anti-CD3/anti-CD28-responding cells.

Cells were stimulated with CMV-infected fibroblast lysates at around 9.1 ug/mL. CD4+ T cells upregulating both CD40 ligand and CD69 were sorted as responding cells. This clonotype was sampled from an adult woman with HIV who was CMV-seropositive. J is TRBJ1-6 and V is TRBV18; the match to TRBD1 covers 10 bases. The sample consisted of CD4+ T cells sorted from PBMCs after approximately 19-hour stimulation, taken from a patient who received antiretroviral therapy. The CDR3 coding sequence is TGTGCCAGCTCACCAAAGACGGGACAGGGGAATAATTCACCCCTCCACTTT. Its translation is CASSPKTGQGNNSPLHF.